By frequency, the clone carrying this T cell receptor beta chain registers large. This sample is part of a study of T cell clusters in autoimmune cytopenias. The CDR3 spans 13 residues. Germline values: CDR1 MNHEY, CDR2 SVGAGI. One tube held mixed TRB-A and TRB-B primer pools for touch-down PCR. TCRdb derives one entry per CDR3 protein from the multiplex PCR reads, leaving out DNA. The data show fewer than 2,000 distinct CDR3 sequences, and the top ten clones hold 6.5% to 8.5%. Each sample's input was roughly 250 ng genomic DNA, roughly 38,000 genome equivalents. These same data were also listed under a study on T cell repertoires in aging, cancer and after chemotherapy.

The chain has TRBV6-5 and TRBJ1-6. The TCR originated in a human donor in good health. The specimen sequenced was peripheral blood. CDR3 protein: CASQGSRNSPLHF.